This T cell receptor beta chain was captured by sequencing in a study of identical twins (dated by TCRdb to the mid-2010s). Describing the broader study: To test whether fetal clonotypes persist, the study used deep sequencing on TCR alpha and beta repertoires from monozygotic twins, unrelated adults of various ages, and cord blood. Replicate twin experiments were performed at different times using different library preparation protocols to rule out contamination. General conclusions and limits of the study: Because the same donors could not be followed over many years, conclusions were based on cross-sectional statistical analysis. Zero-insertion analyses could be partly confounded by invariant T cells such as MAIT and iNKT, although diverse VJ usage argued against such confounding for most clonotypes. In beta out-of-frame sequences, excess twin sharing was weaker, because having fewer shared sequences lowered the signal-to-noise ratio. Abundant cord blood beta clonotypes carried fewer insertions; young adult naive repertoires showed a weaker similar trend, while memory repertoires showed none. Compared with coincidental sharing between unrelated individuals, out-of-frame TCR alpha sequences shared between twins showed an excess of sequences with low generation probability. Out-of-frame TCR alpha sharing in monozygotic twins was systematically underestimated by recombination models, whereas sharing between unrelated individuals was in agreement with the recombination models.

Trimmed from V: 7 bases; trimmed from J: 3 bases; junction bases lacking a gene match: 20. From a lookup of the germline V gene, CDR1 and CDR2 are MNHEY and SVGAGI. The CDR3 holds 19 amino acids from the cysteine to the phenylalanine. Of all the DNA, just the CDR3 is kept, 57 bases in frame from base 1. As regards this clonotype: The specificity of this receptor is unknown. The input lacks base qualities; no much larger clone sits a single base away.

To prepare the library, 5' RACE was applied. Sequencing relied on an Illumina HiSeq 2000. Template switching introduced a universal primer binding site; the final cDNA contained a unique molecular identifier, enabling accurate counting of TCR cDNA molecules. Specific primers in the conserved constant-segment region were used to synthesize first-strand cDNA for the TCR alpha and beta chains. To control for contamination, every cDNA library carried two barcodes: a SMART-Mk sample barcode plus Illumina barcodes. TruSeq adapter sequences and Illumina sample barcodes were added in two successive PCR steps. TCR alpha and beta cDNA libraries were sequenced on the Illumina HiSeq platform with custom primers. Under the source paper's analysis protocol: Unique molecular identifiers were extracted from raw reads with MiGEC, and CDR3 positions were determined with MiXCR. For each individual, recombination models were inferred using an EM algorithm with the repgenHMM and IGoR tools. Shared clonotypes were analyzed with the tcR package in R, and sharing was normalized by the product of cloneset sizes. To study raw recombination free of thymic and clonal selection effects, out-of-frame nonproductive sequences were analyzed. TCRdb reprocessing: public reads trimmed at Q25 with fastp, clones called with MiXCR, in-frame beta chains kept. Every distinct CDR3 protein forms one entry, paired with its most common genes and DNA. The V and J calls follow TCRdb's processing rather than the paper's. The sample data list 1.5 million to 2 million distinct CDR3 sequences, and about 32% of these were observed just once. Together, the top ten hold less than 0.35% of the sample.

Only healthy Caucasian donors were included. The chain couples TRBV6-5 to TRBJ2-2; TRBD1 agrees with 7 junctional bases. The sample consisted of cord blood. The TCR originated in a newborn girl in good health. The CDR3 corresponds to CASIFDRVSAIYHTGELFF. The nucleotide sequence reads TGTGCCAGCATTTTCGACAGGGTGTCCGCCATTTACCACACCGGGGAGCTGTTTTTT.